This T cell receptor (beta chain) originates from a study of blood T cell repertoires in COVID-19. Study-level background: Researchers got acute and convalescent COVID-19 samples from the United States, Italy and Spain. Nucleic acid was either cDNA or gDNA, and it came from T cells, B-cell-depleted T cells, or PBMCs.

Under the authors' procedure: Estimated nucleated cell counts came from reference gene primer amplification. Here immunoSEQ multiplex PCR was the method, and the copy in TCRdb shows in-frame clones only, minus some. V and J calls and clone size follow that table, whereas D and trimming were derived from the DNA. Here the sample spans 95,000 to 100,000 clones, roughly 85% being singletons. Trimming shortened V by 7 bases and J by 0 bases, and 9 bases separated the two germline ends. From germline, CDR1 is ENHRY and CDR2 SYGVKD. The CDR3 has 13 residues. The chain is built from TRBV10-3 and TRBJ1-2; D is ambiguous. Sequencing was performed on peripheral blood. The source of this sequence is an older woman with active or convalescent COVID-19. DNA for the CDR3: TGTGCCATCAATGACGGAGCTAACTATGGCTACACCTTC. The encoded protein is CAINDGANYGYTF.